The source of this TCR beta chain is a study of T-cell memory formation after mild COVID-19. Whole-study findings and limits: Mainly in CM and EM were contracting CD4+ clones; CD8+ were in EMRA. The SARS-CoV-2 specificity of second-wave clones reaching peak at day 37 remained unverified.

There are 19 residues in the CDR3. Germline lookup yields CDR1 MGHDK and CDR2 SYGVNS. V dropped 6 bases and J dropped 5; count of bases not matched to a gene: 23. To note about this clonotype: Antigen specificity is unknown.

5'RACE with constant-segment primers yielded barcoded, UMI-tagged TCR alpha and TCR beta cDNA libraries. Each CDR3 protein gets one entry after TCRdb re-called the 5' RACE reads with MiXCR. This sample carries around 340,000 distinct CDR3 sequences, over 20% of them seen once, and the ten largest clones take around 13%. The clonotype was recovered from an adult woman who had mild COVID-19 (a few samples of this study predate the infection). Cell type and time point are not known. What was sequenced was PBMCs or a T cell subset sorted from them (not recorded which). V usage is TRBV25-1 and J usage is TRBJ1-1, with 8 bases lining up with TRBD1. CDR3 nucleotides: TGTGCCAGCAGCGCAAACCCCGGGCAGGGGGCTGGGGGGGATACTGAAGCTTTCTTT. Amino acids: CASSANPGQGAGGDTEAFF.